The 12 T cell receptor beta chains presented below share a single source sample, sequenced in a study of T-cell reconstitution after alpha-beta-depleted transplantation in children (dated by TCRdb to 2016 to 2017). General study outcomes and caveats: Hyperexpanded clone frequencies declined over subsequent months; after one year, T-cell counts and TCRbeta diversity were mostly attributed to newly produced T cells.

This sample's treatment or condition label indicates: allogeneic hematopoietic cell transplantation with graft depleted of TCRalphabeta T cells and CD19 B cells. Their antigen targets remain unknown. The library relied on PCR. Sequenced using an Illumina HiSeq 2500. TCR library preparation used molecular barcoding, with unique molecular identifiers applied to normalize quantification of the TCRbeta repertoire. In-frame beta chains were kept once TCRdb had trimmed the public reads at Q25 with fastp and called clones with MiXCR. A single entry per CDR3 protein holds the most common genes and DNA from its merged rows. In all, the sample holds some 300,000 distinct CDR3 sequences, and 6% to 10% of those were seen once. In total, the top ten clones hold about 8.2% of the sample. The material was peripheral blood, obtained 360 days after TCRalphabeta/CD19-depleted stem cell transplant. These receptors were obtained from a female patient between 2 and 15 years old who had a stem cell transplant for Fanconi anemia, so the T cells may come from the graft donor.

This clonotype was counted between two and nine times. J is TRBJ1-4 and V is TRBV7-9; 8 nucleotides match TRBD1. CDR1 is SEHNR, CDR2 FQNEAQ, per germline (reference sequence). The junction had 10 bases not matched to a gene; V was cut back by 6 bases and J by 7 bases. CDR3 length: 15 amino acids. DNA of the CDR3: TGTGCCAGCAGTCCAGGGGGCAAAAGGAGTGAAAAACTGTTTTTT. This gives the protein CASSPGGKRSEKLFF.

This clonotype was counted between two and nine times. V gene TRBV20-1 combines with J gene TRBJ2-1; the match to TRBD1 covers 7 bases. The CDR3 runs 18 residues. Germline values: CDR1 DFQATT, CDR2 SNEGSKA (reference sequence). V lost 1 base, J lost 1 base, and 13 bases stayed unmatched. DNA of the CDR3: TGCAGTGCTAGAGGGAGAGGACAGGAGATAAATTCCTACAATGAGCAGTTCTTC. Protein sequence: CSARGRGQEINSYNEQFF.

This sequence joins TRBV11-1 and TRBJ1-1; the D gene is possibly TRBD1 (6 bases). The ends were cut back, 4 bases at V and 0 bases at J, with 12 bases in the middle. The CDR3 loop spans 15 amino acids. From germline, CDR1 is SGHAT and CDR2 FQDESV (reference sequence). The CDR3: CASSSSTGMNTEAFF. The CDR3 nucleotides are TGTGCCAGCAGCTCCTCCACAGGGATGAACACTGAAGCTTTCTTT.

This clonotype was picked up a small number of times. In DNA, the CDR3 is TGCAGTGCTAGAGATAGGAGGGAGCCCGGGCCCAATCAGCCCCAGCATTTT. The encoded protein is CSARDRREPGPNQPQHF. J is TRBJ1-5 and V is TRBV20-1; D gene uncertain. The CDR3 contains 17 residues. V was shortened by 0 bases and J by 3 bases, with 18 bases between the two germline ends. CDR1 and CDR2 from the germline V gene are DFQATT and SNEGSKA (reference sequence).

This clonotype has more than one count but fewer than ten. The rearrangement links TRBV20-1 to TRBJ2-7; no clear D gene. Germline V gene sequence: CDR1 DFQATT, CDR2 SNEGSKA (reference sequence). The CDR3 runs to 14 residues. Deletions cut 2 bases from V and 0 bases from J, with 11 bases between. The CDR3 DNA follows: TGCAGTGCTAGACGTGGGCAGAGCTCCTACGAGCAGTACTTC. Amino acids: CSARRGQSSYEQYF.

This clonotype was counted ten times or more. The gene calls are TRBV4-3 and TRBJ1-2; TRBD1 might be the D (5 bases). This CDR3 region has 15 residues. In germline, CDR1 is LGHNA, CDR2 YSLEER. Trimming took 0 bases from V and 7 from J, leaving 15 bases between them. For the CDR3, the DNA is TGCGCCAGCAGCCAAGAGCCGGGGGTAGCGGGTGGCTACACCTTC. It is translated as CASSQEPGVAGGYTF.

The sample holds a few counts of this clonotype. The CDR3 is CASSVNRDSQETQYF. The CDR3 DNA reads TGTGCCAGCAGCGTGAACCGGGACTCCCAAGAGACCCAGTACTTC. V usage is TRBV9 and J usage is TRBJ2-5, with D possibly matching TRBD2 (6 bases). The CDR3 has 15 amino acids. V lost 2 bases to trimming and J lost 1 base, with 12 bases between them. Per the germline V gene, CDR1 is SGDLS and CDR2 is YYNGEE.

CDR3 in DNA: TGTGCCAGCTCACAGGAAGCGAGCTCCTACAATGAGCAGTTCTTC. Translating gives CASSQEASSYNEQFF. The chain carries TRBV18 and TRBJ2-1, with D hard to call. Trimming removed 4 bases from V and 0 bases from J, with 10 bases in between. Germline loops: CDR1 KGHSH, CDR2 LQKENI. This CDR3 spans 15 amino acids. Full variable domain (rest looked up from reference TRBV18 and TRBJ2-1): NAGVMQNPRHLVRRRGQEARLRCSPMKGHSHVYWYRQLPEEGLKFMVYLQKENIIDESGMPKERFSAEFPKEGPSILRIQQVVRGDSAAYFCASSQEASSYNEQFFGPGTRLTVL.

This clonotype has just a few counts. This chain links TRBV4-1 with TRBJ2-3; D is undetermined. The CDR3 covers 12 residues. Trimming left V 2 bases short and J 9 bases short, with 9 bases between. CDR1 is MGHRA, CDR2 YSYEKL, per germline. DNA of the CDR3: TGCGCCAGCAGCCAAACACAAGGGACGCAGTATTTT. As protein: CASSQTQGTQYF.

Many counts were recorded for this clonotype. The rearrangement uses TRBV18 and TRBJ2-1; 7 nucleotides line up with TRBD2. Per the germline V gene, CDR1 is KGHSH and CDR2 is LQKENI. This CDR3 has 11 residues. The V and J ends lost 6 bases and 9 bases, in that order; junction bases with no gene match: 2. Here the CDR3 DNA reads TGTGCCAGCTCTCGGGAGGCTGAGCAGTTCTTC. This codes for CASSREAEQFF.

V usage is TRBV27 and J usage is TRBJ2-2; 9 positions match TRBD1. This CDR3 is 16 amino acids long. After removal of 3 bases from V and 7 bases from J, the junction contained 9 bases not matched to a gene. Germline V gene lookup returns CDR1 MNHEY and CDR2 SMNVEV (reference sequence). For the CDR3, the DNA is TGTGCCAGCAGTTTTGGACAGGGGCTCCTTCTCGGGGAGCTGTTTTTT. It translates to CASSFGQGLLLGELFF.

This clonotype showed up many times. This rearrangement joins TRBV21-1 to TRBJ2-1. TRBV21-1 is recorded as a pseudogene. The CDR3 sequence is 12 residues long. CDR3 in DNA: TGTGCCAGCATAAGGATTCACAATGAGCAGTTCTTC. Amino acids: CASIRIHNEQFF.